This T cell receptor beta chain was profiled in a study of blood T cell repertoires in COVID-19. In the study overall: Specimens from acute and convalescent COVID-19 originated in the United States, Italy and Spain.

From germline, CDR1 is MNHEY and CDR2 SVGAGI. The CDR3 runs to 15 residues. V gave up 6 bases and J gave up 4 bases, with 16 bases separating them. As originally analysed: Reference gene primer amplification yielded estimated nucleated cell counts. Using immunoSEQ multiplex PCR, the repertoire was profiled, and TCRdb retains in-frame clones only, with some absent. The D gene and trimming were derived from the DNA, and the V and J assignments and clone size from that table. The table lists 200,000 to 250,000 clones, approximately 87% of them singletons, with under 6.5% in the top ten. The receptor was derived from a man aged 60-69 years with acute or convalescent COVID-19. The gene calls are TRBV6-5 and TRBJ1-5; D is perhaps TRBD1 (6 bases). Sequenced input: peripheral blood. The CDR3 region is CASSPGGADNQPQHF. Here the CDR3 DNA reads TGTGCCAGCAGCCCGGGGGGGGCTGATAATCAGCCCCAGCATTTT.